This T cell receptor (beta chain) emerged from a study of T cell repertoires in cytomegalovirus infection. Study-level findings and limits: Individuals carrying CMV plus the relevant HLA were identified by cumulative frequency of public TCR beta families.

Turning to this clonotype: As yet, its antigen is unknown.

The CDR3 spans 15 residues. Germline V CDR1 and CDR2: SEHNR, FQNEAQ (reference sequence). V shed 1 base and J shed 0 bases, with 6 bases lying between them. A single record per CDR3 protein comes from TCRdb applying MiXCR to the reads. The repertoire holds 900,000 to 950,000 distinct CDR3 sequences, 30% to 40% seen once, with more than 12% in the top ten. The sequencing used cultured CD8+ T cells from PBMCs, collected from culture after CMV antigen stimulation. This rearrangement joins TRBV7-9 to TRBJ2-2; no clear D gene. This sequence originates from a human donor in good health (CMV status not recorded). Some clones in this sample may be carry-over from other donors' samples. CDR3 bases: TGTGCCAGCAGCTTAGACAGACCGAACACCGGGGAGCTGTTTTTT. It specifies CASSLDRPNTGELFF.